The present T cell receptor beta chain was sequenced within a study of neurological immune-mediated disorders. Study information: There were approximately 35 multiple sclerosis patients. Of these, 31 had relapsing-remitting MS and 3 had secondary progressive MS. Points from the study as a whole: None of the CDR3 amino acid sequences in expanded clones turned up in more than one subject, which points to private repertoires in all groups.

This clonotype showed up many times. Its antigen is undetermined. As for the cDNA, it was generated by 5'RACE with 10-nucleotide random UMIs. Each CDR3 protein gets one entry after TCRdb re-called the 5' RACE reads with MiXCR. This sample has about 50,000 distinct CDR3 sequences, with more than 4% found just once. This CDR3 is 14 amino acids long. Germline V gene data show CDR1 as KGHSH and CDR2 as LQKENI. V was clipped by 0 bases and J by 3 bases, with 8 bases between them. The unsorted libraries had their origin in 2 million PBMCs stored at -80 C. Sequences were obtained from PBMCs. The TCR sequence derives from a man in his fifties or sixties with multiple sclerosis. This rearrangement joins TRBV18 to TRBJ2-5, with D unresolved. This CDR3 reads CASSPPGSKETQYF. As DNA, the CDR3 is TGTGCCAGCTCACCACCGGGCAGCAAAGAGACCCAGTACTTC.